This TCR beta chain was sequenced during a study of OX40 agonist ivuxolimab in advanced cancers. This clone was counted a single time. The junction had 8 bases not matched to a gene; V was cut back by 7 bases and J by 4 bases. The germline V gene encodes CDR1 SNHLY and CDR2 FYNNEI. CDR3 length: 14 residues. Sequenced by immunoSEQ multiplex PCR; TCRdb stores in-frame clones only, minus some. Among just over 50,000 clones listed, 60% to 80% were seen once. This receptor was obtained from an adult with an advanced solid tumor such as melanoma, head and neck, liver or kidney cancer. Sequencing was performed on CD4+ or CD8+ T cells sorted from blood, taken in a trial of the OX40 agonist ivuxolimab. The chain couples TRBV2 to TRBJ2-3; 7 bases map to TRBD1. The CDR3 DNA is TGTGCCAGCAACGGTAGGGGGCCCCCAGATACGCAGTATTTT. Translation gives CASNGRGPPDTQYF.